One and the same sample provided the 24 T cell receptor beta chains below, sequenced in a study of graft-versus-host responses after intestinal transplantation. Measured with immunoSEQ multiplex PCR; TCRdb has only the in-frame clones, and not every one. The sample contains some 64,000 clones, roughly 90% of which appear only once. Antigens for these TCRs are unknown. The source material was unstimulated CD8+ T cells sorted from spleen or lymph node cells, sampled before transplant. The receptor source for this set is a human donor who was the organ donor for an intestinal transplant.

The genes are TRBV28 and TRBJ2-2; D possibly corresponds to TRBD1 (5 bases). Per germline, CDR1 MDHEN and CDR2 SYDVKM. Between the trimmed V and J ends, which lost 4 bases and 2 bases, there was a span of 8 bases. The CDR3 loop spans 14 amino acids. The CDR3 is CASSSGSNTGELFF. The CDR3 DNA is TGTGCCAGCAGTTCAGGGTCAAACACCGGGGAGCTGTTTTTT.

This clone was observed a single time. The CDR3 loop reads CASSLVGRAGNEQYF. CDR3 nucleotides: TGTGCCAGCAGCTTAGTCGGGAGGGCCGGCAACGAGCAGTACTTC. The genes are TRBV13 and TRBJ2-7; 8 bases fit TRBD2. The CDR3 is 15 residues long. Germline CDR1 and CDR2: PRHDT and FYEKMQ (reference sequence). V was pared by 1 base and J by 5 bases, with 7 bases of the junction left unmatched. The full variable domain, completed using reference TRBV13 and TRBJ2-7, is AAGVIQSPRHLIKEKRETATLKCYPIPRHDTVYWYQQGPGQDPQFLISFYEKMQSDKGSIPDRFSAQQFSDYHSELNMSSLELGDSALYFCASSLVGRAGNEQYFGPGTRLTVT.

This chain uses TRBV14 with TRBJ2-7, with 10 bases fitting TRBD1. J was trimmed by 2 bases and V by 6 bases; bases with no gene match: 4. The CDR3 is 14 residues long. CDR1 and CDR2 from the germline V gene are SGHDN and FVKESK. The CDR3 spells CASSPGTGAYEQYF. Here the CDR3 DNA reads TGTGCCAGCAGTCCCGGGACAGGGGCCTACGAGCAGTACTTC.

Here the CDR3 DNA reads TGTGCCTGGGGGGCTAGCGGGAGAGAGGAAGATACGCAGTATTTT. Protein: CAWGASGREEDTQYF. The gene calls are TRBV30 and TRBJ2-3; the match to TRBD2 covers 10 bases. CDR3 length: 15 residues. V dropped 5 bases and J dropped 5; count of bases not matched to a gene: 10. The germline CDR1 and CDR2 sequences are GTSNPN and SVGIG (reference sequence). Using reference TRBV30 and TRBJ2-3 for the parts outside the CDR3, the full variable domain is SQTIHQWPATLVQPVGSPLSLECTVEGTSNPNLYWYRQAAGRGLQLLFYSVGIGQISSEVPQNLSASRPQDRQFILSSKKLLLSDSGFYLCAWGASGREEDTQYFGPGTRLTVL.

The V gene is TRBV11-2, the J gene TRBJ2-3; 8 bases are a match to TRBD2. Looked up from germline, CDR1 is SGHAT and CDR2 is FQNNGV. The CDR3 is 16 residues long. Trimming cost V 6 bases and J 6 bases; bases outside gene matches: 14. Written as DNA, the CDR3 is TGTGCCAGCAGGAACACGGCCGGGAGGGATCCTGATACGCAGTATTTT. Residues: CASRNTAGRDPDTQYF.

This clone was found a few times. The chain couples TRBV7-9 to TRBJ1-2, with D tentatively TRBD1 (5 bases). Germline assignment: CDR1 SEHNR and CDR2 FQNEAQ (reference sequence). The CDR3 has 14 amino acids. Trimming shortened V by 2 bases and J by 4 bases, and 11 bases separated the two germline ends. The CDR3 loop reads CASSLPWQGYGYTF. CDR3 DNA sequence: TGTGCCAGCAGCTTACCCTGGCAGGGCTATGGCTACACCTTC.

The chain is built from TRBV6-5 and TRBJ1-1; perhaps TRBD1 as D (5 bases). CDR1 and CDR2 (germline): MNHEY, SVGAGI. The germline V and J ends were trimmed by 3 bases and 11 bases, with 16 bases remaining between them. This CDR3 is 13 amino acids long. As DNA, the CDR3 is TGTGCCAGCAGTTATGACACAGGCCAAGAGGCTTTCTTT. This gives the protein CASSYDTGQEAFF.

The V call is TRBV6-5, the J call TRBJ2-2; 8 bases agree with TRBD2. This CDR3 is 15 amino acids long. The germline V gene encodes CDR1 MNHEY and CDR2 SVGAGI. V was pared by 5 bases and J by 0 bases, with 2 bases of the junction left unmatched. The CDR3 sequence is CASSTTSANTGELFF. CDR3 coding DNA: TGTGCCAGCAGTACGACTAGCGCGAACACCGGGGAGCTGTTTTTT.

The V and J genes are TRBV7-2 and TRBJ2-7, with TRBD1 matching over 9 bases. V gave up 5 bases and J gave up 2 bases; unmatched junction bases: 7. Germline CDR1 reads SGHTA; CDR2 reads FQGNSA. The CDR3 has 15 amino acids. Written as DNA, the CDR3 is TGTGCCAGCAGCACACGGGACAGGGAAACCTACGAGCAGTACTTC. The encoded protein is CASSTRDRETYEQYF.

The chain carries TRBV27 and TRBJ2-7, with D maybe TRBD2 (5 bases). V was shortened by 0 bases and J by 2 bases, with 11 bases between the two germline ends. Per the germline V gene, CDR1 is MNHEY and CDR2 is SMNVEV (reference sequence). This CDR3 region has 15 residues. CDR3 bases: TGTGCCAGCAGTTTATCTGCGGGCGCGACCTACGAGCAGTACTTC. Protein product: CASSLSAGATYEQYF.

The V gene is TRBV11-2, the J gene TRBJ2-1, with D possibly TRBD1 on 5 matching bases. CDR3 length equals 12 residues. CDR1 and CDR2 from the germline V gene are SGHAT and FQNNGV. V lost 2 bases and J 6 bases, leaving 5 bases between the germline ends. CDR3 amino acids: CASSLTGNEQFF. CDR3 in DNA: TGTGCCAGCAGCTTAACAGGCAATGAGCAGTTCTTC.

The rearrangement uses TRBV7-9 and TRBJ1-5, with a weak D call TRBD1 (5 bases). V was shortened by 1 base and J by 4 bases, with 8 bases between the two germline ends. Germline-derived CDR1 and CDR2 are SEHNR and FQNEAQ (reference sequence). The CDR3 covers 14 residues. The CDR3 loop is CASSLGGLNQPQHF. DNA for the CDR3: TGTGCCAGCAGCTTAGGGGGACTTAATCAGCCCCAGCATTTT.

This rearrangement joins TRBV27 to TRBJ2-1; D remains unclear. The V end was cut by 3 bases, the J end by 0 bases, with 9 bases between. Germline V lookup: CDR1 MNHEY, CDR2 SMNVEV (reference sequence). This CDR3 spans 15 amino acids. The CDR3 here is CASSFGLSSYNEQFF. The DNA of the CDR3 is TGTGCCAGCAGTTTTGGGCTTAGCTCCTACAATGAGCAGTTCTTC.

V usage is TRBV5-4 and J usage is TRBJ2-1; 7 nucleotides align to TRBD2. The CDR3 runs 20 residues. V trimming: 4 bases; J trimming: 0 bases; junction bases outside the gene matches: 19. Germline CDR1 SGHNT, CDR2 YYREEE (reference sequence). The DNA for the CDR3 is TGTGCCAGCAGCCCCGACTGGCGGGAGACCCCCCCACCCTCCTACAATGAGCAGTTCTTC. Protein product: CASSPDWRETPPPSYNEQFF.

The chain carries TRBV5-1 and TRBJ2-1, with 13 bases that match TRBD2. The V segment lost 1 base and the J segment 0 bases; nucleotides outside the gene matches: 7. CDR3 length equals 19 residues. Germline V gene sequence: CDR1 SGHRS, CDR2 YFSETQ. CDR3 coding DNA: TGCGCCAGCAGCTTGAACGGACTAGCGGGAGAAGGCTCCTACAATGAGCAGTTCTTC. It yields the protein CASSLNGLAGEGSYNEQFF.

The V call is TRBV6-5, the J call TRBJ1-2; D call uncertain. Trimming left V 2 bases short and J 7 bases short, with 11 bases between. This CDR3 is 13 amino acids long. Germline assignment: CDR1 MNHEY and CDR2 SVGAGI. Written as DNA, the CDR3 is TGTGCCAGCAGTTACGGGCGAAACCTTGGCTACACCTTC. Amino acids: CASSYGRNLGYTF.

A single count supports this clone. The chain employs TRBV6-1 and TRBJ2-7; D is unresolved. CDR3 length: 16 amino acids. Trimming cost V 2 bases and J 0 bases, with 14 bases left between them. Germline CDR1 is MNHNS and CDR2 is SASEGT. The CDR3 loop reads CASSEFRMASSYEQYF. The CDR3 nucleotides are TGTGCCAGCAGTGAATTCAGAATGGCTAGCTCCTACGAGCAGTACTTC.

The table lists this clone with a few counts. This chain connects TRBV7-9 to TRBJ2-3, with TRBD2 identical over 7 bases. CDR1 is SEHNR, CDR2 FQNEAQ, per germline (reference sequence). The length of the CDR3 is 19 residues. V shed 3 bases, J shed 3 bases, and the junction held 18 bases outside the gene matches. CDR3 sequence (DNA): TGTGCCAGCAGCTTCTTAGGTAGCTGGCGGGAGCTCGGGACAGATACGCAGTATTTT. This translates into CASSFLGSWRELGTDTQYF.

This chain joins TRBV2 and TRBJ2-6, with no clear D. V was cut by 6 bases and J by 0 bases, with 6 bases left in between. Germline-derived CDR1 and CDR2 are SNHLY and FYNNEI. The CDR3 is 14 amino acids. The CDR3 bases are TGTGCCAGCAGGCAGGTCTCTGGGGCCAACGTCCTGACTTTC. It yields the protein CASRQVSGANVLTF.

This chain joins TRBV4-2 and TRBJ2-5, with 11 bases fitting TRBD2. CDR3 length equals 21 residues. V lost 0 bases, J lost 1 base, and 16 bases stayed unmatched. Germline CDR1 reads LGHNA; CDR2 reads YNFKEQ. The CDR3 reads CASSQDEASGRTTSAQETQYF. The CDR3 region has the DNA TGTGCCAGCAGCCAAGATGAGGCTAGCGGGAGGACCACCTCAGCCCAAGAGACCCAGTACTTC.

The chain uses TRBV11-2 and TRBJ2-5; D uncertain. V dropped 5 bases and J dropped 3 bases, with 13 bases sitting between them. Germline loops: CDR1 SGHAT, CDR2 FQNNGV. The CDR3 is made up of 14 amino acids. The CDR3 sequence is CASSLSAMEETQYF. For the CDR3, the DNA is TGTGCCAGCAGCCTTAGTGCTATGGAAGAGACCCAGTACTTC. The full variable domain, in which reference TRBV11-2 and TRBJ2-5 provide the parts outside the CDR3, is EAGVAQSPRYKIIEKRQSVAFWCNPISGHATLYWYQQILGQGPKLLIQFQNNGVVDDSQLPKDRFSAERLKGVDSTLKIQPAKLEDSAVYLCASSLSAMEETQYFGPGTRLLVL.

This clone came up once. The chain joins TRBV29-1 to TRBJ2-7; D unclear. V was pared by 4 bases and J by 1 base, with 8 bases between. The CDR3 covers 12 residues. Per germline, CDR1 SQVTM and CDR2 ANQGSEA. Written as DNA, the CDR3 is TGCAGCGTTGGAGGCCAGTCCTACGAGCAGTACTTC. It codes for CSVGGQSYEQYF.

The V gene is TRBV5-5, the J gene TRBJ2-3; no definite D call. V shed 2 bases and J shed 0 bases, with 7 bases lying between them. From germline, CDR1 is SGHKS and CDR2 YYEKEE (reference sequence). This CDR3 region has 14 residues. CDR3 DNA: TGTGCCAGCAGCTTACGGTCTAGCACAGATACGCAGTATTTT. Translation gives CASSLRSSTDTQYF.

This chain connects TRBV6-5 to TRBJ1-1; D is undetermined. V dropped 6 bases and J dropped 3 bases, with 11 bases sitting between them. The CDR3 contains 13 residues. Germline V gives CDR1 MNHEY, CDR2 SVGAGI. CDR3 sequence: CASSPSVDTEAFF. The DNA for the CDR3 is TGTGCCAGCAGCCCCTCGGTGGACACTGAAGCTTTCTTT.